This is a list of T cell receptor beta chains from one sample in a study of T cell repertoires in cytomegalovirus infection. MiXCR, run by TCRdb on the reads, gives a single entry per CDR3 protein. Among about 830,000 distinct CDR3 sequences, less than 35% were seen once, and the ten largest hold 9.5% to 15%. For these TCRs, the target antigens are not known. Sequenced material: cultured CD8+ T cells from PBMCs, taken from culture after CMV antigen stimulation. Every receptor here comes from a human donor in good health (CMV status not recorded). Some clones in this sample may be carry-over from other donors' samples. CDR3s include the opening cysteine and the closing phenylalanine or tryptophan. The D gene is left open where the match is weak.

D gene: .
V gene: TRBV7-9
CDR3 protein: CASSSLRAFNQETQYF

D gene: .
V gene: TRBV28
CDR3 protein: CASASGQYNEQFF

D gene: .
V gene: TRBV28
CDR3 protein: CASRRYTEAFF

D gene: .
V gene: TRBV7-8
CDR3 protein: CASSLVRMNTEAFF

D gene: TRBD1
V gene: TRBV27
CDR3 protein: CASSPSGTGTPLHF

D gene: .
V gene: TRBV24-1
CDR3 protein: CATSSAGHETQYF

D gene: TRBD2
V gene: TRBV4-1
CDR3 protein: CASSPLGLADSTDTQYF

D gene: .
V gene: TRBV25-1
CDR3 protein: CASTSRPGVTEAFF

D gene: TRBD1
V gene: TRBV9
CDR3 protein: CASSASDRGGAGELFF

D gene: .
V gene: TRBV4-1
CDR3 protein: CASSHPGGQSNQPQHF

D gene: .
V gene: TRBV7-6
CDR3 protein: CASTEMQGNEQFF

D gene: .
V gene: TRBV6-5
CDR3 protein: CASSLRYSGANVPTF

D gene: .
V gene: TRBV7-9
CDR3 protein: CASSLGSGNMNTEAFF

D gene: TRBD2
V gene: TRBV27
CDR3 protein: CASSLIGGDRNEQFF

D gene: .
V gene: TRBV7-6
CDR3 protein: CASSLGAGALGNEQFF

D gene: TRBD1
V gene: TRBV27
CDR3 protein: CASSLGTEQYEQFF

D gene: .
V gene: TRBV27
CDR3 protein: CASGEGGHFYEQYF

D gene: .
V gene: TRBV7-9
CDR3 protein: CASSWGQGSTF

D gene: TRBD1
V gene: TRBV7-4
CDR3 protein: CASTPGGANEKLFF

D gene: .
V gene: TRBV28
CDR3 protein: CASSFWRGGTDTQYF

D gene: TRBD2
V gene: TRBV6-5
CDR3 protein: CASRPGLAGEQFF

D gene: .
V gene: TRBV12-3/TRBV12-4
CDR3 protein: CASSFSPRVPMNTEAFF

D gene: .
V gene: TRBV5-1
CDR3 protein: CASSPKDSYTEAFF

D gene: .
V gene: TRBV7-6
CDR3 protein: CASSLWTAEEAFF

D gene: .
V gene: TRBV7-8
CDR3 protein: CASSSRGLPETQYF

D gene: .
V gene: TRBV14
CDR3 protein: CASSIGRGGYEQYF

D gene: .
V gene: TRBV9
CDR3 protein: CASSGGGQGNYGYTF

D gene: .
V gene: TRBV3-1
CDR3 protein: CASSQASGKLWVSTEAFF

D gene: .
V gene: TRBV6-6
CDR3 protein: CASSNRQARDYGYTF

D gene: .
V gene: TRBV6-1
CDR3 protein: CASEYRALGHTGELFF

D gene: .
V gene: TRBV7-8
CDR3 protein: CASSLGGDGLWPQHF

D gene: .
V gene: TRBV19
CDR3 protein: CASSIAGTTNTIYF

D gene: TRBD1
V gene: TRBV2
CDR3 protein: CASRTTRDREHNEQFF

D gene: .
V gene: TRBV7-2
CDR3 protein: CASSLARQGWNEQYF

D gene: TRBD1
V gene: TRBV7-8
CDR3 protein: CASSLRAGGVGTIYF

D gene: TRBD1
V gene: TRBV10-3
CDR3 protein: CAISDTGTGGGSPLHF

D gene: .
V gene: TRBV2
CDR3 protein: CASNRPGEREAFF

D gene: .
V gene: TRBV11-2
CDR3 protein: CASSFTPIAKNIQYF

D gene: TRBD1
V gene: TRBV6-2/TRBV6-3
CDR3 protein: CASSYSDRGDYNEQFF

D gene: .
V gene: TRBV4-1
CDR3 protein: CASSQIGETYEQYF

D gene: .
V gene: TRBV5-6
CDR3 protein: CASSFQGHTGELFF

D gene: TRBD2
V gene: TRBV28
CDR3 protein: CASRPRGGHEQFF

D gene: TRBD1
V gene: TRBV6-1
CDR3 protein: CASSDLALRDRVNTGELFF

D gene: .
V gene: TRBV6-6
CDR3 protein: CASKVWGPGDEQFF

D gene: TRBD1
V gene: TRBV24-1
CDR3 protein: CATSERDRVGGYTF

D gene: .
V gene: TRBV11-1
CDR3 protein: CASTSGHSYEQYF

D gene: .
V gene: TRBV7-6
CDR3 protein: CASSLAWGTDTQYF

D gene: .
V gene: TRBV20-1
CDR3 protein: CSARGGAENYGYTF

D gene: TRBD1
V gene: TRBV6-6
CDR3 protein: CASSYSGQGRGYTF

D gene: .
V gene: TRBV28
CDR3 protein: CASTPPGDNEAFF

D gene: .
V gene: TRBV19
CDR3 protein: CASSFGWTATNEKLFF

D gene: .
V gene: TRBV7-8
CDR3 protein: CASSLNGNEQYF

D gene: .
V gene: TRBV6-8
CDR3 protein: CASSSDPTFVDNEQFF

D gene: .
V gene: TRBV3-1
CDR3 protein: CASSQVGRGGPSTDTQYF

D gene: TRBD2
V gene: TRBV12-5
CDR3 protein: CASGLSSGGVDTQYF